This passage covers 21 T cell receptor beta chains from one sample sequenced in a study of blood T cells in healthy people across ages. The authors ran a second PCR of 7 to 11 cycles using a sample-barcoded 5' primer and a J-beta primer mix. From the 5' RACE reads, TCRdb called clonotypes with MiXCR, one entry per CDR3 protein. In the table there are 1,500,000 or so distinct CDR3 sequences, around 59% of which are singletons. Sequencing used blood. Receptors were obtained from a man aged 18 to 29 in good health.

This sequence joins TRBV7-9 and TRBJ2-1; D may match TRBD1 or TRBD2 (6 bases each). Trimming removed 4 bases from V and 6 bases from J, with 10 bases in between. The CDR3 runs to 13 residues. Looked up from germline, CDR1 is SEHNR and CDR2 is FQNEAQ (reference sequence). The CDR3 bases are TGTGCCAGCAGCTCCCGGGGGCCCAATGAGCAGTTCTTC. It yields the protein CASSSRGPNEQFF.

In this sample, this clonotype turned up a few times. The chain's CDR3 is CASRGTGQETQYF. The CDR3 DNA is TGTGCCAGCAGGGGGACAGGCCAAGAGACCCAGTACTTC. The chain is built from TRBV2 and TRBJ2-5, with 8 bases identical to TRBD1. The V segment lost 6 bases and the J segment 1 base; nucleotides outside the gene matches: 1. This CDR3 has 13 residues. Germline V gene data show CDR1 as SNHLY and CDR2 as FYNNEI.

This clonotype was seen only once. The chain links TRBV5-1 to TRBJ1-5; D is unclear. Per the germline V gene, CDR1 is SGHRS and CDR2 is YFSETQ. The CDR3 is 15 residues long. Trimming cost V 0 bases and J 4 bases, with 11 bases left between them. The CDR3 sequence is CASSLDTGKNQPQHF. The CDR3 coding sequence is TGCGCCAGCAGCTTGGATACCGGTAAAAATCAGCCCCAGCATTTT.

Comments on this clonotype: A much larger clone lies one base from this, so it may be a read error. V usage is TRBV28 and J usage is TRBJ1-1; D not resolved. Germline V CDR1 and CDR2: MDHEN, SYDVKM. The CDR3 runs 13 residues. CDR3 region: CVSNQGFGPEAFF. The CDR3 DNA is TGTGTCAGCAATCAAGGGTTTGGACCTGAAGCTTTCTTT.

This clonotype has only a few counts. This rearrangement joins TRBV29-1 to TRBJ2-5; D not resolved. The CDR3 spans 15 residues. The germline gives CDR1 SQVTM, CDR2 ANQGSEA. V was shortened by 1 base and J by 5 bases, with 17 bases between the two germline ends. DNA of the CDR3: TGCAGCGTTGAAGGTGGGAAACCCAGGCGGGAGACCCAGTACTTC. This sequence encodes CSVEGGKPRRETQYF.

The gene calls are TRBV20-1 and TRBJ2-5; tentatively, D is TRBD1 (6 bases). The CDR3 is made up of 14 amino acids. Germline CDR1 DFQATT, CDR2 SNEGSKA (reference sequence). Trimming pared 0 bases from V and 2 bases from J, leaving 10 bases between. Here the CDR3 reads CSARDIGQQETQYF. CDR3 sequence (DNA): TGCAGTGCTAGAGATATCGGACAGCAAGAGACCCAGTACTTC.

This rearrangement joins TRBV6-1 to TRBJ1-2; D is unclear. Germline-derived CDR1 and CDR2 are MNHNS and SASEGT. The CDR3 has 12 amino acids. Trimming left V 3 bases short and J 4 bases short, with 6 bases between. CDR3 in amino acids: CASSEGSYGYTF. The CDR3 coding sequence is TGTGCCAGCAGTGAGGGCAGCTATGGCTACACCTTC.

The CDR3 bases are TGTGCCAGCAGGAAACAGGGGGCGTTGAACACTGAAGCTTTCTTT. Protein: CASRKQGALNTEAFF. The rearrangement uses TRBV27 and TRBJ1-1, with 9 bases matching TRBD1. The V gene end was trimmed by 6 bases and the J gene end by 0 bases; junction bases not matched to a gene: 5. The CDR3 consists of 15 residues. Germline CDR1 and CDR2: MNHEY and SMNVEV (reference sequence).

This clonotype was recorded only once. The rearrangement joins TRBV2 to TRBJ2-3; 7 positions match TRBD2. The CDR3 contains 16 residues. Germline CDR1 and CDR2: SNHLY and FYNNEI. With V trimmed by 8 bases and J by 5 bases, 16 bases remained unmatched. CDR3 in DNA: TGTGCCAGCCGGGGTTGGGGTCCGGGGGGTGAAGATACGCAGTATTTT. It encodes CASRGWGPGGEDTQYF. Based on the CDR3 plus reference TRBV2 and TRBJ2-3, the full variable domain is EPEVTQTPSHQVTQMGQEVILRCVPISNHLYFYWYRQILGQKVEFLVSFYNNEISEKSEIFDDQFSVERPDGSNFTLKIRSTKLEDSAMYFCASRGWGPGGEDTQYFGPGTRLTVL.

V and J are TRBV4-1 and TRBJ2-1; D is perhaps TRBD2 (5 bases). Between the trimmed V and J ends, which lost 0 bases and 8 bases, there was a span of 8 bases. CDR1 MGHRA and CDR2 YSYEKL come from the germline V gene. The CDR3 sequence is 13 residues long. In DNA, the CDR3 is TGCGCCAGCAGCCAAGATGAGGGCTATGAGCAGTTCTTC. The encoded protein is CASSQDEGYEQFF.

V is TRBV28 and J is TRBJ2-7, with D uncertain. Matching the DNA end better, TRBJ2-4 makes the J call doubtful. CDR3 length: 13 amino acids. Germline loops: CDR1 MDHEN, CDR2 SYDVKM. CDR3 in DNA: TGTGCCAGCAGTTTCATGGCCCGAAACATTCAGTACTTC. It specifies CASSFMARNIQYF.

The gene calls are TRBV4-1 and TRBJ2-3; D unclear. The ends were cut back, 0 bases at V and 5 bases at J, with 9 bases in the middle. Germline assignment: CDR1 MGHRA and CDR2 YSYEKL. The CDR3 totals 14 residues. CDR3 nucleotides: TGCGCCAGCAGCCAAGAACGACAACGAGATACGCAGTATTTT. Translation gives CASSQERQRDTQYF.

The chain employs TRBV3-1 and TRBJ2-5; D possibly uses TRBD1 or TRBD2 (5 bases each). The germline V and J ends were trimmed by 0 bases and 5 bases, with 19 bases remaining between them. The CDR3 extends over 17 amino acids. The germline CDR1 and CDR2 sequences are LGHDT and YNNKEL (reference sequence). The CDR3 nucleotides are TGTGCCAGCAGCCAAGATTGGTGGGGGTTGAGTTTGGAGACCCAGTACTTC. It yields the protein CASSQDWWGLSLETQYF.

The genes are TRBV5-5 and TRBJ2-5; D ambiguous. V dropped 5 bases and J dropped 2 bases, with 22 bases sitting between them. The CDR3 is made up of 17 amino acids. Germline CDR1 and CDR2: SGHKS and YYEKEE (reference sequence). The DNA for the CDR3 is TGTGCCAGCAGTGCCGAGACCTACACGATACTACAAGAGACCCAGTACTTC. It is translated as CASSAETYTILQETQYF.

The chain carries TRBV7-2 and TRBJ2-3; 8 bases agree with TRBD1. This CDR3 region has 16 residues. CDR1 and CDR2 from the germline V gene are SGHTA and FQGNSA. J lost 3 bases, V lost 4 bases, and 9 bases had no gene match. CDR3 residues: CASSSQRTGKTDTQYF. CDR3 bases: TGTGCCAGCAGCTCCCAACGGACAGGGAAGACAGATACGCAGTATTTT. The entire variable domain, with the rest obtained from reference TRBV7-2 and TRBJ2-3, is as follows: GAGVSQSPSNKVTEKGKDVELRCDPISGHTALYWYRQSLGQGLEFLIYFQGNSAPDKSGLPSDRFSAERTGGSVSTLTIQRTQQEDSAVYLCASSSQRTGKTDTQYFGPGTRLTVL.

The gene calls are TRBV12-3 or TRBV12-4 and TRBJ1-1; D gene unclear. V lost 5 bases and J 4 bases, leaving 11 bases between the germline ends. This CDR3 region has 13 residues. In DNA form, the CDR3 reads TGTGCCAGCAGTGTGGACCGCGCCACTGAAGCTTTCTTT. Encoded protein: CASSVDRATEAFF.

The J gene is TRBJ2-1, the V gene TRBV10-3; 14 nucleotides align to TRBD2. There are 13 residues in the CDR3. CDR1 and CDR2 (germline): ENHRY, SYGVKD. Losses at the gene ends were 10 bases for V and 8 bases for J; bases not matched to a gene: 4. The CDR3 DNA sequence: TGTGCCACCACGACTAGCGGGAGGGATGAGCAGTTCTTC. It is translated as CATTTSGRDEQFF.

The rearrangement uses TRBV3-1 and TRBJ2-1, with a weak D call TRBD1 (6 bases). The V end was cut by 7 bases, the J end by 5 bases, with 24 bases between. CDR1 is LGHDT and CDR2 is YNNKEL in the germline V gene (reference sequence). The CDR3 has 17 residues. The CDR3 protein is CASTSKIMDSFNNEQFF. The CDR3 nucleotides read TGTGCCAGCACCTCGAAAATAATGGACAGCTTTAACAATGAGCAGTTCTTC.

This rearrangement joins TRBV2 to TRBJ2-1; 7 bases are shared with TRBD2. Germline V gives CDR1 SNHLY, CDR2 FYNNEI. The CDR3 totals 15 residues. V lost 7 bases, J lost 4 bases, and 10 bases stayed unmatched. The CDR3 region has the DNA TGTGCCAGCAACCCTCTAGCGGCGACTTACAATGAGCAGTTCTTC. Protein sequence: CASNPLAATYNEQFF.

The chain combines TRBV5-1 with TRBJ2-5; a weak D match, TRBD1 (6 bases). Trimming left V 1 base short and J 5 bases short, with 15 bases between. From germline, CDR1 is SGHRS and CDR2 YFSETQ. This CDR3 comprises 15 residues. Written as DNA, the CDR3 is TGCGCCAGCAGCTTGCCATTTTCAGGGGCTGAGACCCAGTACTTC. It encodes CASSLPFSGAETQYF.

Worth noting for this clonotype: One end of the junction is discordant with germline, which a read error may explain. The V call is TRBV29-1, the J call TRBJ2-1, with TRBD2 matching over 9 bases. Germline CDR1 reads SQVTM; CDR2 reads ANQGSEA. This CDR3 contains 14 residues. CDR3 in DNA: TGCAGCGTTGAAGGGTCTAGCGGGAACAAGGAGCAGTTCTTC. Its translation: CSVEGSSGNKEQFF.